The T cell receptor (beta chain) described here comes from a study of OX40 agonist ivuxolimab in advanced cancers. Study-wide context: Ivuxolimab, which targeted the costimulatory receptor OX40 (CD134), was an agonistic, fully human IgG2 monoclonal antibody. Partial responses occurred in three dose-escalation patients: two with cutaneous melanoma and one with hepatocellular carcinoma. In the dose-escalation cohort, more than 80% of patients were male, and the mean age was roughly 60 years with a range of roughly 20 to 80. Patients were allowed to have had prior anti-PD-1, anti-PD-L1 or anti-CTLA-4 therapy, and less than 45% of the dose-escalation patients had previously received checkpoint inhibitors. Among the approximately 54 dose-escalation patients, around 20 had hepatocellular carcinoma, roughly 15 melanoma, 9 renal cell carcinoma and 9 head and neck cancer. The paper reports the monotherapy dose-escalation portion (N of about 51 patients) of the phase I ivuxolimab trial. Intravenous ivuxolimab was administered to patients every 2 weeks at six dose levels: 0.01, 0.1, 0.3, 1.5, 3 and 10 mg/kg. The point of sequencing TCRbeta in the periphery was to test whether ivuxolimab changed TCR sequence diversity and drove clonal T-cell expansion. Overall study outcomes, separate from this receptor: At doses of 0.1 to 3.0 mg/kg, clonal expansion of both CD4+ and CD8+ T cells in blood was seen between baseline and week 6. In the 0.1-3.0 mg/kg groups, partial responders were among the patients with the lowest normalized peripheral clonal expansion, particularly in CD8+ T cells. Low levels of normalized T-cell clonal expansion were also seen in some nonresponding patients. After ivuxolimab, CD8+ T cells had more expanded clones than CD4+ T cells on average. Antigen specificity was not determined for the clonally expanded peripheral T cells.

To sequence the TCRbeta CDR3 region, genomic DNA was isolated from the sorted cells. The immunoSEQ Assay was used for sequencing of TCRbeta CDR3 regions. Sourced from immuneACCESS, this table was stored by TCRdb with only in-frame sequences that have V and J called. A share of the clones is absent; for the studies checked, an unresolved V gene accounts for under half, and the remainder has no known explanation. The sample yields over 50,000 clones; around nine tenths were counted once. The ten top clones hold 18% of the sample. Patients with autoimmune disease history or receiving systemic immunosuppression were excluded from the trial. Peripheral blood for TCR sequencing was collected from all dose cohorts at baseline, on cycle 4 day 1, and on cycle 7 day 1. Samples came from an open-label, multicenter, first-in-human phase I dose-escalation trial of ivuxolimab. The trial enrolled adults with locally advanced or metastatic head and neck squamous cell, hepatocellular, melanoma or renal cell carcinoma. CD4+ and CD8+ T cells were sorted separately from peripheral blood before TCR sequencing.

The CDR3 holds 14 amino acids from the cysteine to the phenylalanine. The sequence is cut down to CDR3 DNA, 42 bases in frame from base 1. Between the V and J ends, shortened by 1 base and 3 bases respectively, the junction contains 9 bases. Sequences SEHNR (CDR1) and FQNEAQ (CDR2) are obtained from the germline V gene (reference sequence). In regard to this clone: Its target antigen remains unknown. No much larger clone exists at a distance of one base, and base qualities are not known.

The sequences come from CD4+ or CD8+ T cells sorted from blood, collected in a trial of the OX40 agonist ivuxolimab. The rearranged chain carries TRBV7-9 and TRBJ1-1; the D region possibly corresponds to TRBD1 (5 bases align). The sequence came from an adult with an advanced solid tumor such as melanoma, head and neck, liver or kidney cancer. The CDR3 sequence is CASSLVQGDTEAFF. The bases read TGTGCCAGCAGCTTAGTGCAGGGAGACACTGAAGCTTTCTTT.